This TCR beta chain was sequenced in a study of radiotherapy plus CTLA-4 blockade in lung cancer. Profiling relied on immunoSEQ multiplex PCR, and the TCRdb table lists in-frame clones only, not all of them. The profile shows 62,000 or so clones, 79% of them singletons. The CDR3 runs 14 residues. The germline V gene has CDR1 MDHEN and CDR2 SYDVKM. Sequences were derived from peripheral blood, sampled from a patient treated with radiotherapy plus ipilimumab. The rearrangement links TRBV28 to TRBJ2-5; TRBD1 or TRBD2 may be the D gene (5 bases each). The J call is in doubt because the DNA end fits TRBJ2-7 better. This clonotype was sampled from a human donor with non-small cell lung cancer who had a complete response to radiotherapy plus ipilimumab. The CDR3: CASKSGTATYEQYF. CDR3 DNA: TGTGCCAGCAAGTCCGGGACGGCGACCTACGAGCAGTACTTC.